This T cell receptor beta chain was captured by sequencing in a study of T cell responses to AZD1222 COVID-19 vaccine. The assay was immunoSEQ multiplex PCR, and TCRdb's table has in-frame clones only and misses some. The table shows about 140,000 clones, with around 90% occurring only once. Details on this clone: Its target is unknown.

Regarding the study as a whole: Repertoire sampling was restricted to post-peak T cell response timepoints.

The source of this sequence is an adult who received the AZD1222 COVID-19 vaccine. Source: peripheral blood, taken 28 days after the second AZD1222 dose.

This CDR3 is CAWSGNLQNEQFF. CDR3 sequence (DNA): TGTGCCTGGAGTGGGAATTTACAAAATGAGCAGTTCTTC. V usage is TRBV30 and J usage is TRBJ2-1; D remains ambiguous. The germline V gene encodes CDR1 GTSNPN and CDR2 SVGIG (reference sequence). This CDR3 has 13 residues. Trimming left V 1 base short and J 7 bases short, with 11 bases between.